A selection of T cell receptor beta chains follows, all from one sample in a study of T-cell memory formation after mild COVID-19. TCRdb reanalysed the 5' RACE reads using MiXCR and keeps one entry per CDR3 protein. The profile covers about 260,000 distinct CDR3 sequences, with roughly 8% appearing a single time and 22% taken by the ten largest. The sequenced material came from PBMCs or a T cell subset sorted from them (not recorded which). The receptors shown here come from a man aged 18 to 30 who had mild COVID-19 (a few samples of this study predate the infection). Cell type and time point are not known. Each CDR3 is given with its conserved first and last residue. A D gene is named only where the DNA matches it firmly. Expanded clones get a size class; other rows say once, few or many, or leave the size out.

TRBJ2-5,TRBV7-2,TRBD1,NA,TGTGCCAGCAATTCTATCCTTCTCAACAGGGGGCTCGGGACCCAGTACTTC,CASNSILLNRGLGTQYF
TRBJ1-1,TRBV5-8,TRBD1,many,TGTGCCAGCAGCATATACACAGGGGCCATGAACACTGAAGCTTTCTTT,CASSIYTGAMNTEAFF
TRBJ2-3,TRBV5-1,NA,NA,TGCGCCAGCAGCTTGTGGGCCGGGTTGGGGGAGACAGATACGCAGTATTTT,CASSLWAGLGETDTQYF
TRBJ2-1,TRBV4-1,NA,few,TGCGCCAGCAGCCAGGCTAATCGGGACCGTCTGCTCTTC,CASSQANRDRLLF
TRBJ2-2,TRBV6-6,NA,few,TGTGCCAGCAGTTACAATACGAACACCGGGGAGCTGTTTTTT,CASSYNTNTGELFF
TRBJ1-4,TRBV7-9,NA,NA,TGTGCCAGCAGCTTTCTGCAGGGTAATGAAAAACTGTTTTTT,CASSFLQGNEKLFF
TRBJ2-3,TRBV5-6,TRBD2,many,TGTGCCAGCAGCCCTAGGGCTAGCGGGGGTTTCAGGTCAGATACGCAGTATTTT,CASSPRASGGFRSDTQYF
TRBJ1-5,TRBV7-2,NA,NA,TGTGCCAGCAGCTTAGAAGCCAATCAGCCCCAGCATTTT,CASSLEANQPQHF
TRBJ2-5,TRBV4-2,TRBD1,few,TGTGCCAGCAGCCAAACCTACAGGGGCCCCCAAGAGACCCAGTACTTC,CASSQTYRGPQETQYF
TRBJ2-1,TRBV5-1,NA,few,TGCGCCAGCAGCTTGTACGGTTTAGGGTCCTACAATGAGCAGTTCTTC,CASSLYGLGSYNEQFF
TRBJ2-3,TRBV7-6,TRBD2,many,TGTGCCAGCAGCTTAGCAGCGGGGGGGCCGGATACGCAGTATTTT,CASSLAAGGPDTQYF
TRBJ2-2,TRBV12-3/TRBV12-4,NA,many,TGTGCCAGCAGGGTCCGGGACAAGGCCTACGGGGAGCTGTTTTTT,CASRVRDKAYGELFF
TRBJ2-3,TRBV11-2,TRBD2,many,TGTGCCAGCAGCCCCTATCCTAGCGGGGGGGCCTTATATACGCAGTATTTT,CASSPYPSGGALYTQYF
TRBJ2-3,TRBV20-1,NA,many,TGCAGTGCTGCGGGGATTAGCACAGATACGCAGTATTTT,CSAAGISTDTQYF
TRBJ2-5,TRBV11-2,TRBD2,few,TGTGCCAGCAGCCTACTAGCGGGGGGGTACCAAGAGACCCAGTACTTC,CASSLLAGGYQETQYF
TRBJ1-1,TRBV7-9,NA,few,TGTGCCAGCAGCTGGAAACAGGCGCGTGAAGCTTTCTTT,CASSWKQAREAFF
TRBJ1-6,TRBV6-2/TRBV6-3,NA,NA,TGTGCCAGCAGTTTTGGGGGATCACCCCTCCACTTT,CASSFGGSPLHF
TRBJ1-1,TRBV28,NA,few,TGTGCCAGCAGTTCCGCCGATACAGGGACGGCTTTCTTT,CASSSADTGTAFF
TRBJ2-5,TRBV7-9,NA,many,TGTGCCAGCACCCTGGAGTGGGTTCAAGAGACCCAGTACTTC,CASTLEWVQETQYF
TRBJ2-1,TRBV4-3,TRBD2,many,TGCGCCAGCAGCCGCGAGCGGGGGGTCTACAATGAGCAGTTCTTC,CASSRERGVYNEQFF
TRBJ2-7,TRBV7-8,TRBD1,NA,TGTGCCAGCAGGTTTAGGGCGGACAGGGGGCTAGCGCCCACCTACGAGCAGTACTTC,CASRFRADRGLAPTYEQYF
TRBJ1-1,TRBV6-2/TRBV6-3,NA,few,TGTGCCAGCAGTTACCAGGGAGGCACTGAAGCTTTCTTT,CASSYQGGTEAFF
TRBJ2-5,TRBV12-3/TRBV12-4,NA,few,TGTGCCAGCATGTTGGACAGACAAGAGACCCAGTACTTC,CASMLDRQETQYF
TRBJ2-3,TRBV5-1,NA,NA,TGCGCCAGCAGCTTCCGGACAGAGCTAGATACGCAGTATTTT,CASSFRTELDTQYF
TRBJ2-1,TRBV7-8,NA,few,TGTGCCAGCAGCCCCCCTAGAGGAGCTTCCTACAATGAGCAGTTCTTC,CASSPPRGASYNEQFF
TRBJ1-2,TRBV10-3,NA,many,TGTGCCATCAGTGTAGTGGTCGGAGGGGGTGATGGCTACACCTTC,CAISVVVGGGDGYTF
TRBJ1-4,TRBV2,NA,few,TGTGCCAGCAGTGAAGGCCCAGGCAGGAGGGACGGTGAAAAACTGTTTTTT,CASSEGPGRRDGEKLFF
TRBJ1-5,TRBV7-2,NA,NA,TGTGCCAGCAGCTTAGTACAGGGCGCCCAGCATTTT,CASSLVQGAQHF
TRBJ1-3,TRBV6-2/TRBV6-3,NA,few,TGTGCCAGCAGTACCACGGAAGGAAACACCATATATTTT,CASSTTEGNTIYF
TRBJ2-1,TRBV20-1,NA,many,TGCAGTGCTGGGGCGGAAGGGAGCTCCTACAATGAGCAGTTCTTC,CSAGAEGSSYNEQFF
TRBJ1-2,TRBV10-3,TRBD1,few,TGTGCCATCAGTCAACGACAGGGGGGCTATGGCTACACCTTC,CAISQRQGGYGYTF
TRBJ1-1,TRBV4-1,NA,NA,TGCGCCAGCAGCCAAGACCCCAGGGACACTGAAGCTTTCTTT,CASSQDPRDTEAFF
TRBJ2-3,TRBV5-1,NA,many,TGCGCCAGCAGCCTACTCTCAGGAGATACGCAGTATTTT,CASSLLSGDTQYF
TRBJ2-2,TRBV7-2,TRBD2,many,TGTGCCAGCAGCCCAAGACTAGCGCTCATTGGCGGGGAGCTGTTTTTT,CASSPRLALIGGELFF
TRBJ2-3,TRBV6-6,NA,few,TGTGCCAGCGGTTCGAGTCCGTACACGCAGTATTTT,CASGSSPYTQYF
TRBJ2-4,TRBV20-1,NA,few,TGCAGTGCTAATCCAGGCTTAGCCAAAAACATTCAGTACTTC,CSANPGLAKNIQYF
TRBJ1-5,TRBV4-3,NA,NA,TGCGCCAGCAGCCAAGATTCATCCGGGGGCAGCAATCAGCCCCAGCATTTT,CASSQDSSGGSNQPQHF
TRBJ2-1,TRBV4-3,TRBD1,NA,TGCGCCAGCAGCCAACCCGGGACAGGGGGCTACAATGAGCAGTTCTTC,CASSQPGTGGYNEQFF
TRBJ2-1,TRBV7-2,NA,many,TGTGCCAGCAGCTTTTTCGGACACCTGTTCTTC,CASSFFGHLFF
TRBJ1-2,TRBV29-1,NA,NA,TGCAGCGTTGAGGGATTCCGCGGCTACACCTTC,CSVEGFRGYTF
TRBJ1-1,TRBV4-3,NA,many,TGCGCCAGCAGCCAAGATATGGGGAACACTGAAGCTTTCTTT,CASSQDMGNTEAFF
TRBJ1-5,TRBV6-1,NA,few,TGTGCCAGCAGTGAACGGGGGACCCCTCAGCCCCAGCATTTT,CASSERGTPQPQHF
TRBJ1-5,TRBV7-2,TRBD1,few,TGTGCCAGCAGCTTAGAGGGGACAGCCCGGAATCAGCCCCAGCATTTT,CASSLEGTARNQPQHF